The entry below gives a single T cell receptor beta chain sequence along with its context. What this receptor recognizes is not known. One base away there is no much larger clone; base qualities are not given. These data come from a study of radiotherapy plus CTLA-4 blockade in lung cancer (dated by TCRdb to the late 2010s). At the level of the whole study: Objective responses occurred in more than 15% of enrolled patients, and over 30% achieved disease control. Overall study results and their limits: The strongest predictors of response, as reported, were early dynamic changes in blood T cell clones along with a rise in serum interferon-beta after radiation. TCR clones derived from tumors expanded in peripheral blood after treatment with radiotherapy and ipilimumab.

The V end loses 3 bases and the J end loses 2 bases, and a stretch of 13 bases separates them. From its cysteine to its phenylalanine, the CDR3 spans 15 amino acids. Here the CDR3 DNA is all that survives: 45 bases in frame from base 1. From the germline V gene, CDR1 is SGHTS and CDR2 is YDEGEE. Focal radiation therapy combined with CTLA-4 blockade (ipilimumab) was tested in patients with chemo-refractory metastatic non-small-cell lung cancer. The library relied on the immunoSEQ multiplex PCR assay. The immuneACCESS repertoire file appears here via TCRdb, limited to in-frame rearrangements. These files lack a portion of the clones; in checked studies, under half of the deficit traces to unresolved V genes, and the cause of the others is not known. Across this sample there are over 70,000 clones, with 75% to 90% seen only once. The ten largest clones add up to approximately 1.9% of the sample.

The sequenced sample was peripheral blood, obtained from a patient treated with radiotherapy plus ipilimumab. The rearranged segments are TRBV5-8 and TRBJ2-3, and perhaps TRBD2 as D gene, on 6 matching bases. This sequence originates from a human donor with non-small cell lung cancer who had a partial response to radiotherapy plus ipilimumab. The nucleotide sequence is TGTGCCAGCAGCTCCAAGCGGGCCCCCACAGATACGCAGTATTTT. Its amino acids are CASSSKRAPTDTQYF.